This TCR beta chain was found in a study of T cells in Graves' hyperthyroidism and ophthalmopathy (dated by TCRdb to between 2017 and 2020). Background for the entire study: Peripheral blood was sampled at the time of initial diagnosis, prior to any treatment. An independent validation cohort of around 19 hyperthyroidism patients and about 16 patients who later progressed to ophthalmopathy tested prospective prediction of ophthalmopathy. For training and testing, the 95 to 100 patients in the discovery cohort were randomly divided in a 7:3 ratio. Once sampling was done, hyperthyroidism patients were given methimazole at a starting dose of 30 mg daily, whereas ophthalmopathy patients were given high-dose intravenous methylprednisolone. A discovery cohort of about a hundred patients, roughly 40 with Graves' ophthalmopathy and more than 55 with stable Graves' hyperthyroidism, was used to find distinguishing TCR V-J signatures. TCR Vbeta CDR3 sequencing of 120 to 150 peripheral blood samples (around 45 ophthalmopathy, 75 to 85 hyperthyroidism and approximately 17 progressor patients) is reported in the paper. In addition, the study compared T-cell repertoires in thyroid tissue and in blood from five to seven Graves' hyperthyroidism patients. Broader findings and caveats from the paper: During validation, the model predicted progression to ophthalmopathy a median of roughly six months ahead of onset, with 60% to 71% sensitivity and 72% to 80% specificity. No statistical method was used to fix the sample size in advance, and group allocation was not hidden from the investigators. A model built on a 13 V-J signature distinguished ophthalmopathy from stable hyperthyroidism, reaching 85% to 90% sensitivity and 81.08% specificity in cross-validation and 80%/75% in testing. Blood samples also contained most of the expanded thyroid clonotypes (frequency above 0.001), which suggests that blood repertoires may reflect thyroid immune responses.

According to the germline V gene, CDR1 reads MDHEN and CDR2 reads SYDVKM. Clipping removes 7 bases from V and 8 bases from J, with 10 as the unmatched junction base count. The CDR3, from cysteine to phenylalanine, totals 14 residues. The entry retains the CDR3 DNA only, 42 bases that are in frame from base 1. A note on this clonotype: What this receptor recognizes is not known. Per-base qualities were not stored, and no clone one base away is much larger.

In the ophthalmopathy patients, disease was moderately to severely active, with a Clinical Activity Score of 3 or more, a NOSPECS grade of 4 or more, and a duration of less than 3 months. Any patient with an uncontrolled infection, another autoimmune disease, pregnancy or lactation was excluded. Clinical symptoms, serum thyroxine and TRAb, thyroid ultrasound, and orbital computed tomography formed the basis for the diagnoses. Ficoll-Paque density gradient centrifugation was used to isolate PBMCs from under 11 ml of fresh peripheral blood. Trizol reagent was used to extract total RNA, and RNA quality was then checked on an Agilent 2100 Bioanalyzer. The TCR beta CDR3 regions were amplified from RNA transcripts. For the first round of RT-PCR on the TCR CDR3, the HTBI primer set was used together with the Qiagen OneStep RT-PCR kit. A second multiplex PCR round built the libraries, followed by size selection and purification. Sequencing of the libraries was done on an Illumina HiSeq2000 using paired-end 100 bp reads. Regarding the original processing steps: SOAPnuke was used to process the raw data, with reads discarded if the reads contained adapters or uncalled bases, had a mean Phred below 15, or lacked an exact constant-primer or identifier match. COPE v1.2.5 was used to merge high-quality paired reads, and clonotypes were defined as unique nucleotide sequences. MiTCR v1.1 was used to align the clonotypes against IMGT TRBV, TRBD and TRBJ reference segments. The analysis was restricted to V-J combinations with a frequency above 0.0001, which together covered roughly 99% of the repertoires. A TCS score was defined as the ratio between F50 (clonal expansion) and ExV (chaos), using BLOSUM62-based TCRdist between CDR3 peptides within each V-J. Welch's t-statistics and random forest reduced some 510 V-J features to some 14, which were used in a naive Bayes classifier (R e1071). The public reads were reanalyzed by TCRdb: fastp trimming at Q25, MiXCR alignment, in-frame beta chains only. Every CDR3 protein is listed once, alongside the most common genes and DNA of its rows. Here the V and J calls rest on TCRdb's processing, not on the authors' analysis. Counted in this sample were about 640,000 distinct CDR3 sequences; around 20% of them appeared once. Together, the top ten hold 34% of the sample.

The rearranged chain carries TRBV28 and TRBJ2-2, with TRBD1 matching 7 junction bases. This TCR came from a man aged 30-40 years with Graves' ophthalmopathy. Sequences were obtained from blood. The CDR3 reads as follows: CASTRQGRVGELFF. At the DNA level, the sequence is TGTGCCAGCACCCGACAGGGTCGGGTAGGGGAGCTGTTTTTT.